This T cell receptor (beta chain) was recorded in a study of beta chain features in type 1 diabetes. About the study: Healthy donors and patients showed comparable age, gender and cell yields.

The isolated RNA, all of it, was reverse transcribed, so expressed TCRB transcripts were what got sequenced. Data came from immunoSEQ multiplex PCR; TCRdb stores just in-frame clones and leaves some out. The data show about 340,000 clones, around 8% seen once. Sequenced sample: central memory CD4+ T cells from blood. The sequence was obtained from a woman between 18 and 29 years old in good health.

This CDR3 is CASRLSLNNEQFF. CDR3 DNA: TGCGCCAGCAGACTGAGCTTGAACAATGAGCAGTTCTTC. The chain recombines TRBV5-1 with TRBJ2-1; the D is unclear. Germline values: CDR1 SGHRS, CDR2 YFSETQ. The V and J ends lost 5 bases and 5 bases respectively, with 11 bases between them. This CDR3 contains 13 residues.